The rows below give T cell receptor beta chains drawn from one sample of a study of T cell repertoires in cytomegalovirus infection. TCRdb reprocessed the reads with MiXCR, giving one entry per CDR3 protein. The sample includes around 350,000 distinct CDR3 sequences, over 15% seen only once; the top ten take under 9%. The material sequenced was PBMCs. These receptors were obtained from a human donor in good health (CMV status not recorded). Some clones in this sample may be carry-over from other donors' samples. Each CDR3 is given without its conserved first and last residue. The D gene is left open where the match is weak.

ASSYKVPSSGNTIY TRBJ1-3 NA TRBV6-6
SARDWNGGHPDTQY TRBJ2-3 NA TRBV20-1
ASSPQGLVADTQY TRBJ2-3 TRBD2 TRBV7-2
ASSLRSVLSITGNEQF TRBJ2-1 NA TRBV7-8
SFTRTGGPKETQY TRBJ2-5 NA TRBV20-1
ASSRLAGGWYEQF TRBJ2-1 TRBD2 TRBV6-1
ASSVRPETGRETQY TRBJ2-5 TRBD1 TRBV9
ASSLASVGSYEQY TRBJ2-7 NA TRBV7-6
ASMTGEGQPQH TRBJ1-5 NA TRBV10-3
ASIPTRPNTEAF TRBJ1-1 NA TRBV6-1
ASRIFSTDTQY TRBJ2-3 NA TRBV12-3/TRBV12-4
SSSLVRGNTIY TRBJ1-3 NA TRBV28
ASSHDGPYEQY TRBJ2-7 NA TRBV3-1
ASSLMAGPSSYEQY TRBJ2-7 NA TRBV7-8
ASSLAPGRSYNEQF TRBJ2-1 NA TRBV5-4
AILGSEGTPNTGELF TRBJ2-2 NA TRBV28
ASGFERSLYNEQF TRBJ2-1 NA TRBV12-5
ASSPGRTYNEQF TRBJ2-1 NA TRBV18
ASSGVIRDEQY TRBJ2-7 NA TRBV6-1
ASSYSTSGPYNEQF TRBJ2-1 NA TRBV6-5
ASSLGPGNEQF TRBJ2-1 NA TRBV7-9
SARDVSGRATEAF TRBJ1-1 NA TRBV20-1
ATSPEPNTEAF TRBJ1-1 NA TRBV15
ASSVWVSYNSPLH TRBJ1-6 NA TRBV2
SASFREGAYEQY TRBJ2-7 TRBD2 TRBV20-1
ASSFKPTPGHIGPYSNQPQH TRBJ1-5 NA TRBV5-6
ASSHPGETGELF TRBJ2-2 NA TRBV7-6
ASSPGGRTYEQY TRBJ2-7 NA TRBV11-3
ASSDPLGREGANEQY TRBJ2-7 TRBD2 TRBV6-1
ASSLMYSPLH TRBJ1-6 NA TRBV11-2
ASSRRDRAAEAF TRBJ1-1 TRBD1 TRBV7-9
ASSYWGGSGNTIY TRBJ1-3 NA TRBV12-3/TRBV12-4
ASSPDFTNTEAF TRBJ1-1 NA TRBV6-5
ASSSGLAGYNEQF TRBJ2-1 TRBD2 TRBV12-3/TRBV12-4
ASSADGTGPNSPLH TRBJ1-6 TRBD1 TRBV6-1
ASSSLGARYEQY TRBJ2-7 NA TRBV7-2
ATRTDSNSYEQY TRBJ2-7 NA TRBV7-2
ASSLDRASGYT TRBJ1-2 NA TRBV5-4
ATPGRGSSYNEQF TRBJ2-1 NA TRBV2
ASSLGAGLGHQPQH TRBJ1-5 NA TRBV7-2
ASSGPRGESYNEQF TRBJ2-1 NA TRBV7-6
ASSSGRTRGGTDTQY TRBJ2-3 NA TRBV5-4
ASSGPKNTEAF TRBJ1-1 NA TRBV10-3
ASSWGLGNEQF TRBJ2-1 TRBD2 TRBV7-6
ASSLAEPSDRGINEKLF TRBJ1-4 TRBD1 TRBV7-9
ASSQRQGAYEQY TRBJ2-7 TRBD1 TRBV7-8
ASSRRTSGGAGGIL TRBJ2-1 TRBD2 TRBV7-2
ASSQAGEQY TRBJ2-7 NA TRBV4-3
ASSFGSTGGQPQH TRBJ1-5 NA TRBV5-4
ASTRRDRVWGYT TRBJ1-2 TRBD1 TRBV2
ASSPGRDTEAF TRBJ1-1 NA TRBV18
SAPDTGTDGYT TRBJ1-2 NA TRBV20-1
AAYSPLLSGYT TRBJ1-2 NA TRBV10-3
ASRPSYQETQY TRBJ2-5 NA TRBV28